The 7 T cell receptor beta chains presented below share a single source sample, sequenced in a study of patients and donors after allogeneic stem cell transplantation. Using its own MiXCR run on the RT-PCR reads, TCRdb lists one record per CDR3 protein. The sample has approximately 90,000 distinct CDR3 sequences, roughly 5.1% seen once. The sample taken for sequencing was blood, either unsorted or a sorted T cell fraction (not recorded which). These receptors originate from a human donor who was either an allogeneic HSCT recipient or a stem cell or donor lymphocyte infusion donor (not recorded which). It is not recorded whose cells these are; they may come from a transplant donor.

As concerns this clonotype: This sequence may be a read error, since a much larger clone differs from it by one base. V usage is TRBV2 and J usage is TRBJ1-6, with a possible D match to TRBD1 (6 bases). Germline assignment: CDR1 SNHLY and CDR2 FYNNEI. This CDR3 has 12 amino acids. CDR3 sequence reads: CASKDSNTPLHF. The CDR3 nucleotides are TGTGCCAGCAAGGACAGTAATACACCCCTCCACTTT.

This clonotype was observed many times. CDR3 DNA sequence: TGTGCCAGCAGCCAAACGGGGAGCACAGATACGCAGTATTTT. Its protein is CASSQTGSTDTQYF. V and J are TRBV3-1 and TRBJ2-3; a weak D match, TRBD2 (5 bases). The germline V gene has CDR1 LGHDT and CDR2 YNNKEL (reference sequence). This CDR3 contains 14 residues. The germline V and J ends were trimmed by 2 bases and 0 bases, with 6 bases remaining between them.

At least ten counts were recorded for this clonotype. The rearrangement joins TRBV7-3 to TRBJ2-1, with 7 bases identical to TRBD2. From germline, CDR1 is SGHTA and CDR2 FQGTGA. V shed 9 bases and J 0 bases; nucleotides not matched to a gene: 2. The CDR3 extends over 13 amino acids. This chain's CDR3 is CASGLGSYNEQFF. The CDR3 nucleotides are TGTGCCAGTGGACTAGGCTCCTACAATGAGCAGTTCTTC.

This clonotype came up a few times. The genes are TRBV11-3 and TRBJ2-2, with D tentatively TRBD1 (6 bases). V shed 6 bases and J shed 1 base, with 12 bases lying between them. Germline CDR1 SGHNT, CDR2 YENEEA. The CDR3 is 15 amino acids. CDR3 sequence: CASSITQGNTGELFF. The CDR3 DNA is TGTGCCAGCAGTATCACACAGGGGAACACCGGGGAGCTGTTTTTT.

This clonotype came up many times. V and J are TRBV20-1 and TRBJ2-3; no clear D. The length of the CDR3 is 13 residues. The V gene's germline CDR1 is DFQATT and CDR2 SNEGSKA (reference sequence). V was shortened by 5 bases and J by 0 bases, with 9 bases between the two germline ends. CDR3 sequence (DNA): TGCAGTGCTCTCCTTCCTAGCACAGATACGCAGTATTTT. As protein: CSALLPSTDTQYF.

In this sample, this clonotype turned up many times. The gene calls are TRBV29-1 and TRBJ2-3; 12 positions match TRBD2. The CDR3 has 15 residues. Trimming at V came to 4 bases and at J to 6 bases, leaving 8 bases not matched to a gene. Germline lookup yields CDR1 SQVTM and CDR2 ANQGSEA. The DNA for the CDR3 is TGCAGCGTTGTAGGACTAGCGGGATCGCCGGATACGCAGTATTTT. Residues: CSVVGLAGSPDTQYF.

This clonotype was counted between two and nine times. This chain joins TRBV2 and TRBJ2-7, with D tentatively TRBD2 (6 bases). V was pared by 4 bases and J by 3 bases, with 16 bases between. The CDR3 totals 15 residues. CDR1 and CDR2 (germline): SNHLY, FYNNEI. CDR3 region: CASSVGRPIYYEQYF. DNA of the CDR3: TGTGCCAGCAGTGTCGGGAGACCCATCTACTACGAGCAGTACTTC.